The 28 T cell receptor beta chains reported below all come from one sample, sequenced in a study of blood T cells in healthy people across ages (dated by TCRdb to about 2015). The method was 5' RACE. The second PCR ran for roughly 6 to 11 cycles and used a J-beta primer mix along with a sample-barcoded 5' primer. In TCRdb, the public reads were trimmed at Q25 with fastp and aligned with MiXCR, with productive beta chains retained. Merged by CDR3 protein, the rows form single entries marked with the most common genes and DNA. The sample yields 1.8 million or so distinct CDR3 sequences; roughly two fifths were counted once. Roughly 23% of the sample is held by the ten biggest clonotypes. The sequencing sample was made of blood. The receptors originated from a human donor in good health.

The J gene is TRBJ1-2, the V gene TRBV4-3, with TRBD1 as a possible D gene (5 bases). The germline V gene has CDR1 LGHNA and CDR2 YSLEER. V was clipped by 3 bases and J by 4 bases, with 15 bases between them. The CDR3 extends over 15 amino acids. This chain's CDR3 is CASSQWLRDSYGYTF. CDR3 DNA sequence: TGCGCCAGCAGCCAGTGGTTGAGAGACAGCTATGGCTACACCTTC.

This clonotype appeared a few times. The CDR3 DNA sequence: TGTGCCAGCAGTTACTCGGGGCCATATAAGGCAGCTTTCTTT. As protein: CASSYSGPYKAAFF. The chain couples TRBV6-2 or TRBV6-3 to TRBJ1-1, with TRBD1 as a possible D gene (5 bases). Trimming removed 0 bases from V and 10 bases from J, with 15 bases in between. The germline V gene has CDR1 MNHEY and CDR2 SVGEGT. This CDR3 comprises 14 residues.

Only a few counts were recorded for this clonotype. This rearrangement joins TRBV24-1 to TRBJ2-1; D is unclear. V was pared by 5 bases and J by 4 bases, with 8 bases between. Germline values: CDR1 KGHDR, CDR2 SFDVKD. The CDR3 sequence is 13 residues long. CDR3 DNA: TGTGCCACCAGTGCCAGAATGTACAATGAGCAGTTCTTC. Its translation is CATSARMYNEQFF.

This clonotype occurred a few times. The V call is TRBV15, the J call TRBJ2-1; a weak D match, TRBD1 (6 bases). The CDR3 length is 16 residues. Trimming stripped 0 bases from V and 5 bases from J, with 14 bases between. CDR1 LNHNV and CDR2 YYDKDF come from the germline V gene (reference sequence). The CDR3 coding sequence is TGTGCCACCAGCAGAGACGACCCAGGGGTACACAATGAGCAGTTCTTC. It encodes CATSRDDPGVHNEQFF.

V usage is TRBV5-1 and J usage is TRBJ1-2; 8 bases align to TRBD1. The length of the CDR3 is 14 residues. Germline loops: CDR1 SGHRS, CDR2 YFSETQ. V shed 0 bases, J shed 8 bases, and the junction held 6 bases outside the gene matches. The CDR3 loop reads CASSLDWTGTGYTF. The CDR3 DNA reads TGCGCCAGCAGCTTGGATTGGACAGGGACCGGCTACACCTTC.

The chain joins TRBV5-1 to TRBJ2-7; D not certain. This CDR3 has 14 amino acids. CDR1 and CDR2 from the germline V gene are SGHRS and YFSETQ. Trimming shortened V by 1 base and J by 2 bases, and 10 bases separated the two germline ends. CDR3 sequence: CASSLLVGPYEQYF. The CDR3 coding sequence is TGCGCCAGCAGCTTGTTGGTAGGGCCCTACGAGCAGTACTTC. The whole variable domain, filled in from reference TRBV5-1 and TRBJ2-7, reads KAGVTQTPRYLIKTRGQQVTLSCSPISGHRSVSWYQQTPGQGLQFLFEYFSETQRNKGNFPGRFSGRQFSNSRSEMNVSTLELGDSALYLCASSLLVGPYEQYFGPGTRLTVT.

The J gene is TRBJ2-3, the V gene TRBV4-3; TRBD2 aligns across 9 bases. The length of the CDR3 is 16 residues. V was pared by 0 bases and J by 3 bases, with 4 bases of the junction left unmatched. In germline, CDR1 is LGHNA, CDR2 YSLEER. The CDR3 DNA follows: TGCGCCAGCAGCCAAGATGGGAGCGGGGGGACAGATACGCAGTATTTT. It specifies CASSQDGSGGTDTQYF.

The chain recombines TRBV3-1 with TRBJ2-2; D perhaps matches TRBD2 (6 bases). Germline CDR1 LGHDT, CDR2 YNNKEL (reference sequence). The CDR3 has 14 amino acids. Between the trimmed V and J ends, which lost 1 base and 6 bases, there was a span of 9 bases. The CDR3 DNA sequence: TGTGCCAGCAGCCAAGCTAGCGCGGCCGGGGAGCTGTTTTTT. It translates to CASSQASAAGELFF.

This clonotype showed up many times. J is TRBJ2-7 and V is TRBV5-6, with D maybe TRBD1 (5 bases). Trimming removed 4 bases from V and 2 bases from J, with 13 bases in between. In germline, CDR1 is SGHDT, CDR2 YYEEEE. CDR3 length equals 14 residues. This chain's CDR3 is CASSLETAAYEQYF. Written as DNA, the CDR3 is TGTGCCAGCAGCCTAGAGACAGCTGCCTACGAGCAGTACTTC.

This clonotype has just a few counts. The chain is built from TRBV6-6 and TRBJ1-2; TRBD1 aligns across 7 bases. Trimming at V came to 5 bases and at J to 6 bases, leaving 18 bases not matched to a gene. CDR1 is MNHNY, CDR2 SVGAGI, per germline (reference sequence). The CDR3 sequence is 17 residues long. This CDR3 reads CASSPDRSYTTVDGYTF. In DNA form, the CDR3 reads TGTGCCAGCAGTCCGGACAGGTCATATACCACAGTGGATGGCTACACCTTC.

This clonotype was seen a handful of times. V gene TRBV18 combines with J gene TRBJ2-6; no firm D call. In germline, CDR1 is KGHSH, CDR2 LQKENI. The CDR3 is 15 amino acids. V dropped 3 bases and J dropped 2 bases, with 8 bases sitting between them. CDR3 protein: CASSPPVTGANVLTF. The CDR3 DNA is TGTGCCAGCTCACCTCCGGTGACTGGGGCCAACGTCCTGACTTTC.

This clonotype was observed a handful of times. The V and J genes are TRBV7-9 and TRBJ2-4, with TRBD2 matching 11 bases. The DNA end is a closer match to TRBJ2-7, so the J assignment may be wrong. This CDR3 contains 14 residues. From germline, CDR1 is SEHNR and CDR2 FQNEAQ (reference sequence). Here the CDR3 reads CASTRGLADYEQYF. As DNA, the CDR3 is TGTGCCAGCACCCGGGGACTAGCGGATTACGAGCAGTACTTC.

Remarks on this clonotype: An end of the junction does not agree with germline; a read error may underlie this. The V and J genes are TRBV29-1 and TRBJ1-1; no clear D gene. Germline V CDR1 and CDR2: SQVTM, ANQGSEA. The CDR3 spans 13 residues. The CDR3 reads CSGRSEENAEAFF. The DNA for the CDR3 is TGCAGCGGCCGAAGTGAGGAGAACGCTGAAGCTTTCTTT.

This chain links TRBV7-3 with TRBJ2-5; 12 nucleotides agree with TRBD2. The CDR3 runs to 17 residues. Germline lookup yields CDR1 SGHTA and CDR2 FQGTGA. With 5 bases clipped from V and 3 bases from J, the junction kept 10 bases outside the gene matches. The CDR3 DNA sequence: TGTGCCAGCAGCGCCGGTCCCCGACTAGCGGGGGAAGAGACCCAGTACTTC. Translation gives CASSAGPRLAGEETQYF. Variable domain in full (rest from reference TRBV7-3 and TRBJ2-5): GAGVSQTPSNKVTEKGKYVELRCDPISGHTALYWYRQSLGQGPEFLIYFQGTGAADDSGLPNDRFFAVRPEGSVSTLKIQRTERGDSAVYLCASSAGPRLAGEETQYFGPGTRLLVL.

V and J are TRBV14 and TRBJ2-1; D may be TRBD1 (5 bases). The ends were cut back, 1 base at V and 11 bases at J, with 9 bases in the middle. The CDR3 is made up of 12 amino acids. CDR1 is SGHDN, CDR2 FVKESK, per germline. This chain's CDR3 is CASSQGRTKQFF. As DNA, the CDR3 is TGTGCCAGCAGCCAAGGTAGGACAAAGCAGTTCTTC.

The rearrangement joins TRBV9 to TRBJ1-5, with a tentative D call TRBD1 (6 bases). CDR3 length: 18 residues. Trimming pared 5 bases from V and 0 bases from J, leaving 21 bases between. Germline-derived CDR1 and CDR2 are SGDLS and YYNGEE. CDR3 region: CASSGYRDITYSNQPQHF. The CDR3 nucleotides read TGTGCCAGCAGTGGCTACCGGGACATAACCTATAGCAATCAGCCCCAGCATTTT.

This clonotype was seen only a few times. The chain joins TRBV20-1 to TRBJ2-3; D may be TRBD2 (5 bases). Trimming removed 3 bases at V and 2 bases at J, with 21 bases between. CDR3 length: 17 residues. From germline, CDR1 is DFQATT and CDR2 SNEGSKA (reference sequence). CDR3 DNA: TGCAGTGCTAGGAGCCCTAGCAGCGGTTATAACACAGATACGCAGTATTTT. Translated: CSARSPSSGYNTDTQYF.

This clonotype was detected a few times. The V gene is TRBV5-1, the J gene TRBJ2-7; D is unclear. Matching the DNA end better, TRBJ2-5 makes the J call doubtful. The CDR3 is 13 residues long. Germline V CDR1 and CDR2: SGHRS, YFSETQ. CDR3: CASRASVWETQYF. CDR3 nucleotide sequence: TGCGCCAGCAGGGCTAGTGTTTGGGAGACCCAGTACTTC.

This clonotype was recorded many times. This chain joins TRBV20-1 and TRBJ2-7, with 9 bases lining up with TRBD2. CDR1 is DFQATT and CDR2 is SNEGSKA in the germline V gene (reference sequence). CDR3 length equals 14 residues. The J segment lost 3 bases and the V segment lost 5 bases, leaving 8 bases of the junction unmatched. Written as DNA, the CDR3 is TGCAGTGCTCAGAGCGGGGGGATCCTCTACGAGCAGTACTTC. It yields the protein CSAQSGGILYEQYF.

With respect to this clonotype: At one end the junction does not follow the germline gene, possibly because of a read error. The chain carries TRBV7-8 and TRBJ1-2, with D possibly being TRBD1 (6 bases). Germline CDR1 and CDR2: SGHVS and FQNEAQ. The CDR3 extends over 19 amino acids. This CDR3 reads CVSSDRVSGHRTANYGYTF. The CDR3 DNA is TGTGTCAGCAGTGATAGGGTATCGGGACATAGAACTGCTAACTATGGCTACACCTTC.

The chain carries TRBV6-2 or TRBV6-3 and TRBJ1-5; 12 nucleotides match TRBD1. Germline V CDR1 and CDR2: MNHEY, SVGEGT. Trimming took 2 bases from V and 3 from J; bases not matched to a gene: 5. The CDR3 covers 17 residues. The CDR3 nucleotides read TGTGCCAGCAGTTACCAACGGGACAGGGGGCTCAATCAGCCCCAGCATTTT. This sequence encodes CASSYQRDRGLNQPQHF.

The chain couples TRBV6-5 to TRBJ2-1; D may be TRBD2 (6 bases). The germline V and J ends were trimmed by 4 bases and 5 bases, with 15 bases remaining between them. CDR1 and CDR2 (germline): MNHEY, SVGAGI. This CDR3 has 15 residues. In nucleotides, the CDR3 is TGTGCCAGCAGTTTAATAAGCGGGTCCCACAATGAGCAGTTCTTC. Its translation is CASSLISGSHNEQFF.

V is TRBV6-5 and J is TRBJ1-6; TRBD1 is a possible D gene (5 bases). Germline V lookup: CDR1 MNHEY, CDR2 SVGAGI. The CDR3 runs to 16 residues. The V gene lost 4 bases and the J gene lost 10 bases, with 20 bases spanning the gap. The CDR3 DNA sequence: TGTGCCAGCAGTTCCGCCCCTCTGGAGGGACTGTCACCCCTCCACTTT. It translates to CASSSAPLEGLSPLHF.

The V call is TRBV20-1, the J call TRBJ1-1; possible D gene TRBD1, 5 bases. Per the germline V gene, CDR1 is DFQATT and CDR2 is SNEGSKA (reference sequence). The CDR3 spans 14 residues. With 0 bases removed from V and 4 bases from J, the gap between germline ends came to 12 bases. CDR3: CSARDSRGGTEAFF. The CDR3 coding sequence is TGCAGTGCTAGAGATAGTCGGGGGGGCACTGAAGCTTTCTTT.

This chain connects TRBV7-2 to TRBJ1-4; D might be TRBD1 (5 bases). The CDR3 spans 15 residues. Germline V gene data show CDR1 as SGHTA and CDR2 as FQGNSA. V was clipped by 4 bases and J by 8 bases, with 17 bases between them. The CDR3 loop is CASSSRPGTGEKLFF. CDR3 nucleotides: TGTGCCAGCAGCTCCCGGCCCGGGACGGGAGAAAAACTGTTTTTT.

The rearrangement joins TRBV3-1 to TRBJ1-2; D unclear. V was pared by 0 bases and J by 5 bases, with 7 bases between. The CDR3 covers 13 residues. Germline V gene sequence: CDR1 LGHDT, CDR2 YNNKEL (reference sequence). CDR3: CASSQDLTYGYTF. Here the CDR3 DNA reads TGTGCCAGCAGCCAAGATCTGACGTATGGCTACACCTTC. The complete variable domain, with remaining parts taken from reference TRBV3-1 and TRBJ1-2, reads DTAVSQTPKYLVTQMGNDKSIKCEQNLGHDTMYWYKQDSKKFLKIMFSYNNKELIINETVPNRFSPKSPDKAHLNLHINSLELGDSAVYFCASSQDLTYGYTFGSGTRLTVV.

V gene TRBV10-3 combines with J gene TRBJ2-1; D is possibly TRBD2 (5 bases). CDR1 and CDR2 (germline): ENHRY, SYGVKD. CDR3 size: 14 residues. V dropped 10 bases and J dropped 5 bases, with 18 bases sitting between them. The CDR3 here is CASLRGVGNNEQFF. The CDR3 region has the DNA TGTGCCAGTCTTCGGGGTGTGGGGAACAATGAGCAGTTCTTC.

This clonotype was observed a single time. V is TRBV20-1 and J is TRBJ1-2; tentatively, D is TRBD1 (5 bases). The CDR3 loop spans 12 amino acids. Germline V gives CDR1 DFQATT, CDR2 SNEGSKA (reference sequence). Trimming took off 6 bases at V and 6 bases at J, with 14 bases between the two ends. The CDR3 bases are TGCAGTGCAAAGTGGGGCTTCGATGGCTACACCTTC. Translating it yields CSAKWGFDGYTF.